Below, 21 T cell receptor beta chains from the same sample are listed, as sequenced in a study of regulatory and conventional T cells in RAG deficiency (dated by TCRdb to about 2017). Library construction relied on the immunoSEQ multiplex PCR assay. Here the immuneACCESS table is served through TCRdb, limited to in-frame sequences with V and J called. Missing clones are a known gap in these copies; in checked studies unresolved V genes cover under half, and the rest lacks a known reason. The sample data list more than 10,000 clones, and 85% to 95% of these were observed just once. The top ten clones comprise approximately 1% of the sample. Conventional CD4+ T cells were purified from blood as CD25-low CD127-high cells before genomic DNA extraction. A further study also used this sample, focusing on regulatory T cells. The second study, in turn, reports: The multiplex PCR relied on 52 forward TRBV primers and 13 reverse TRBJ primers, and amplification bias was corrected through assay-based and computational methods.

What was sequenced was CD4+ effector T cells sorted from blood. These receptors came from a human donor in good health.

The gene calls are TRBV4-1 and TRBJ2-1, with 8 bases identical to TRBD2. Trimming took 0 bases from V and 8 from J; bases not matched to a gene: 12. The CDR3 extends over 17 amino acids. CDR1 is MGHRA, CDR2 YSYEKL, per germline. The chain's CDR3 is CASSQDPGGATQDEQFF. The CDR3 bases are TGCGCCAGCAGCCAAGATCCGGGGGGGGCGACTCAAGATGAGCAGTTCTTC.

The chain employs TRBV7-3 and TRBJ2-1; 7 nucleotides align to TRBD2. The CDR3 consists of 15 residues. The V and J ends lost 2 bases and 4 bases, in that order; junction bases with no gene match: 5. The germline V gene has CDR1 SGHTA and CDR2 FQGTGA. For the CDR3, the DNA is TGTGCCAGCAGCTTAGGCGAGCGGGATTACAATGAGCAGTTCTTC. Translated: CASSLGERDYNEQFF.

In its sample, this clone was seen once. The V call is TRBV7-3, the J call TRBJ2-2, with TRBD1 as a possible D gene (6 bases). Germline V gives CDR1 SGHTA, CDR2 FQGTGA. This CDR3 spans 15 amino acids. The ends were cut back, 5 bases at V and 3 bases at J, with 13 bases in the middle. DNA for the CDR3: TGTGCCAGCAGCCGTGACAGGACGGACACCGGGGAGCTGTTTTTT. It translates to CASSRDRTDTGELFF.

Here the CDR3 reads CASSPKANYGYTF. The CDR3 DNA is TGTGCCAGCTCACCTAAGGCTAACTATGGCTACACCTTC. V is TRBV18 and J is TRBJ1-2, with D uncertain. The CDR3 runs 13 residues. The ends were cut back, 3 bases at V and 0 bases at J, with 5 bases in the middle. The V gene's germline CDR1 is KGHSH and CDR2 LQKENI.

The chain employs TRBV15 and TRBJ2-3; 13 nucleotides agree with TRBD2. CDR1 is LNHNV and CDR2 is YYDKDF in the germline V gene (reference sequence). This CDR3 spans 18 amino acids. V trimming: 5 bases; J trimming: 6 bases; junction bases outside the gene matches: 14. As DNA, the CDR3 is TGTGCCACCAGCGAGCCAATTCGACTAGCGGGAGGCGCCGATACGCAGTATTTT. Its protein product is CATSEPIRLAGGADTQYF.

Details on this clone: An end of the junction differs from the germline gene, which may be a read error. The chain combines TRBV7-7 with TRBJ2-1; 12 nucleotides line up with TRBD2. CDR1 and CDR2 from the germline V gene are SSHAT and FNYEAQ (reference sequence). The CDR3 is made up of 15 amino acids. The CDR3 sequence is CASSPGLAGKNEQFF. CDR3 bases: TGTGCTAGCAGCCCGGGACTAGCGGGCAAAAATGAGCAGTTCTTC.

The rearrangement uses TRBV5-1 and TRBJ2-3; 9 nucleotides agree with TRBD2. Germline assignment: CDR1 SGHRS and CDR2 YFSETQ. The CDR3 has 16 residues. V shed 0 bases and J 3 bases; nucleotides not matched to a gene: 5. The CDR3 region has the DNA TGCGCCAGCAGCTTGGAGGCGGGAGGGCGTACAGATACGCAGTATTTT. It encodes CASSLEAGGRTDTQYF.

The count of this clone is one. This chain joins TRBV29-1 and TRBJ1-2; no clear D. Germline-derived CDR1 and CDR2 are SQVTM and ANQGSEA. Trimming removed 4 bases from V and 4 bases from J, with 10 bases in between. The CDR3 covers 12 residues. In DNA form, the CDR3 reads TGCAGCGTTGGGGCAGGCACCTATGGCTACACCTTC. This sequence encodes CSVGAGTYGYTF.

This clone occurred once. The chain recombines TRBV6-6 with TRBJ2-1, with 8 bases fitting TRBD2. J was trimmed by 4 bases and V by 5 bases; bases with no gene match: 7. The CDR3 has 15 amino acids. Germline V gene data show CDR1 as MNHNY and CDR2 as SVGAGI (reference sequence). The DNA of the CDR3 is TGTGCCAGCAGTCCCACTAGCGGAGGTTACAATGAGCAGTTCTTC. Its translation: CASSPTSGGYNEQFF.

This sequence joins TRBV5-8 and TRBJ1-1, with 8 nucleotides matching TRBD1. Losses at the gene ends were 4 bases for V and 3 bases for J; bases not matched to a gene: 8. Germline V CDR1 and CDR2: SGHTS, YDEGEE. The length of the CDR3 is 15 residues. The CDR3 DNA reads as TGTGCCAGCAGCCTGGGGGACAGGTCTGACACTGAAGCTTTCTTT. It codes for CASSLGDRSDTEAFF.

The V and J genes are TRBV5-1 and TRBJ2-2; D unclear. V lost 0 bases and J lost 7, with 10 bases in between. Per the germline V gene, CDR1 is SGHRS and CDR2 is YFSETQ. The CDR3 runs to 14 residues. CDR3 in DNA: TGCGCCAGCAGCTTGGAATCGGGTATCGGGGAGCTGTTTTTT. It codes for CASSLESGIGELFF.

The J gene is TRBJ2-2, the V gene TRBV5-1, with 8 bases that match TRBD1. The germline V gene has CDR1 SGHRS and CDR2 YFSETQ. With V trimmed by 3 bases and J by 1 base, 8 bases remained unmatched. CDR3 size: 17 residues. The CDR3 DNA is TGCGCCAGCAGCTCAGGACAGGGCCCCCAGAACACCGGGGAGCTGTTTTTT. Its protein is CASSSGQGPQNTGELFF.

The chain recombines TRBV28 with TRBJ2-5, with TRBD1 matching over 7 bases. The ends lost 6 bases at V and 1 base at J; junction bases unmatched: 5. This CDR3 is 14 amino acids long. In germline, CDR1 is MDHEN, CDR2 SYDVKM. The CDR3 nucleotides are TGTGCCAGCAGCACGGGGACAGTCCAAGAGACCCAGTACTTC. Its protein is CASSTGTVQETQYF.

This chain joins TRBV2 and TRBJ2-3; 10 bases align to TRBD1. Germline V gene sequence: CDR1 SNHLY, CDR2 FYNNEI. This CDR3 is built from 14 residues. The J segment lost 8 bases and the V segment lost 7 bases, leaving 9 bases of the junction unmatched. Here the CDR3 DNA reads TGTGCCAGCAAAAGGGACAGGGGTTTGGTTACGCAGTATTTT. Encoded protein: CASKRDRGLVTQYF.

J is TRBJ1-2 and V is TRBV20-1; D uncertain. V dropped 6 bases and J dropped 14 bases, with 13 bases sitting between them. Germline loops: CDR1 DFQATT, CDR2 SNEGSKA (reference sequence). The length of the CDR3 is 9 residues. The CDR3 sequence: CSANLGGTF. Here the CDR3 DNA reads TGCAGTGCCAATTTAGGAGGGACCTTC.

The chain joins TRBV6-5 to TRBJ1-2, with TRBD1 as a possible D gene (5 bases). Germline CDR1 MNHEY, CDR2 SVGAGI. Trimming took off 4 bases at V and 8 bases at J, with 20 bases between the two ends. CDR3 length: 15 residues. The CDR3 coding sequence is TGTGCCAGCAGTTTCTTCGGGACGGCCGATGGCGGCTACACCTTC. Its translation: CASSFFGTADGGYTF.

J is TRBJ2-2 and V is TRBV6-5; 8 nucleotides agree with TRBD1. Germline lookup yields CDR1 MNHEY and CDR2 SVGAGI. The CDR3 spans 14 residues. J was trimmed by 4 bases and V by 7 bases; bases with no gene match: 5. CDR3: CASTRTGSTGELFF. As DNA, the CDR3 is TGTGCCAGCACCCGGACAGGGAGCACCGGGGAGCTGTTTTTT.

The chain has TRBV30 and TRBJ2-3; D uncertain. The ends were cut back, 0 bases at V and 13 bases at J, with 20 bases in the middle. The CDR3 length is 14 residues. The germline V gene has CDR1 GTSNPN and CDR2 SVGIG (reference sequence). The CDR3: CAWSVNVFGRVEYF. The DNA for the CDR3 is TGTGCCTGGAGTGTAAATGTGTTCGGACGGGTCGAGTATTTT.

V is TRBV5-5 and J is TRBJ1-2; TRBD1 agrees at 8 bases. The CDR3 totals 15 residues. Germline lookup yields CDR1 SGHKS and CDR2 YYEKEE (reference sequence). J gave up 8 bases and V 3 bases, and 12 bases lay outside the gene matches. The CDR3 nucleotides read TGTGCCAGCAGCTCCGCTTTTCAGACAGGGGTAGGCTACACCTTC. Its protein is CASSSAFQTGVGYTF.

The chain is built from TRBV19 and TRBJ1-6; D remains ambiguous. The germline V and J ends were trimmed by 0 bases and 9 bases, with 21 bases remaining between them. The CDR3 has 18 residues. CDR1 and CDR2 from the germline V gene are LNHDA and SQIVND (reference sequence). CDR3 amino acids: CASSIDHPTSPQVSPLHF. CDR3 DNA sequence: TGTGCCAGTAGTATAGATCACCCGACGTCCCCTCAAGTTTCACCCCTCCACTTT.

The V and J genes are TRBV23-1 and TRBJ1-5; the match to TRBD1 covers 7 bases. TRBV23-1 is filed as an ORF, its function uncertain. The CDR3 spans 17 residues. With 8 bases clipped from V and 3 bases from J, the junction kept 16 bases outside the gene matches. The CDR3 DNA is TGCGCCAGCGCGGCCAGGGTTAGACAGGGCCACAATCAGCCCCAGCATTTT. As protein: CASAARVRQGHNQPQHF.